Reported below is one TCR beta chain. In the original processing: By means of reference gene primer amplification, nucleated cell counts were estimated. Sequencing was performed with immunoSEQ multiplex PCR; in TCRdb, only in-frame clones are kept and a portion is missing. That table furnishes V, J and clone size, whereas the DNA furnished D and trimming. The sample carries 98,000 or so clones, around 84% recorded once. The sample originates from a study of blood T cell repertoires in COVID-19. Turning to the study itself: Acute-phase and convalescent COVID-19 samples originated in the United States, Italy and Spain.

The germline gives CDR1 SEHNR, CDR2 FQNEAQ (reference sequence). J was trimmed by 6 bases and V by 1 base; bases with no gene match: 8. The CDR3 sequence is 16 residues long. Sequenced: peripheral blood. The chain recombines TRBV7-9 with TRBJ1-2, with 10 positions matching TRBD1. The source of this sequence is an older woman in a cohort sampled during active or convalescent COVID-19. The CDR3 is CASSLGGRQGADGYTF. CDR3 nucleotides: TGTGCCAGCAGCTTAGGCGGTCGACAGGGGGCAGATGGCTACACCTTC.